The 11 T cell receptor beta chains below were found in one sample sequenced in a study of blood T cell repertoires in COVID-19. TCRdb's table, derived via immunoSEQ multiplex PCR, lists solely in-frame clones and lacks some. The table lists tens of thousands of clones, 87% of them singletons. Sample: peripheral blood. Every receptor here comes from a man between 60 and 75 years old with active COVID-19.

The chain carries TRBV18 and TRBJ1-4; D unresolved. Trimming removed 0 bases at V and 4 bases at J, with 6 bases between. CDR1 and CDR2 from the germline V gene are KGHSH and LQKENI. There are 14 residues in the CDR3. The CDR3 DNA follows: TGTGCCAGCTCACCACCGCCCAGTAATGAAAAACTGTTTTTT. Its translation: CASSPPPSNEKLFF.

The gene calls are TRBV5-1 and TRBJ2-5, with TRBD1 identical over 7 bases. The V and J ends lost 4 bases and 5 bases, in that order; junction bases with no gene match: 11. Germline V gene lookup returns CDR1 SGHRS and CDR2 YFSETQ. The CDR3 is 15 amino acids. CDR3 sequence reads: CASSAAGTEIETQYF. The CDR3 DNA is TGCGCCAGCAGCGCAGCCGGGACAGAAATTGAGACCCAGTACTTC.

The genes are TRBV15 and TRBJ2-5; D possibly corresponds to TRBD2 (5 bases). Germline CDR1 and CDR2: LNHNV and YYDKDF (reference sequence). The CDR3 is 12 residues long. Trimming took off 9 bases at V and 2 bases at J, with 10 bases between the two ends. In nucleotides, the CDR3 is TGTGCCACTAACCGGGGTCAAGAGACCCAGTACTTC. Amino acids: CATNRGQETQYF.

The chain uses TRBV7-8 and TRBJ2-7; D is undetermined. From germline, CDR1 is SGHVS and CDR2 FQNEAQ. The CDR3 covers 12 residues. The V and J ends lost 6 bases and 3 bases respectively, with 9 bases between them. In DNA, the CDR3 is TGTGCCAGCAGTTCCCTAGGCTACGAGCAGTACTTC. It codes for CASSSLGYEQYF.

The V and J genes are TRBV12-5 and TRBJ2-1, with 9 bases that match TRBD1. The V and J ends lost 4 bases and 0 bases, in that order; junction bases with no gene match: 13. There are 19 residues in the CDR3. Germline V gene lookup returns CDR1 LGHNT and CDR2 FRNRAP. The CDR3 here is CASGSSVDRGRSSYNEQFF. The CDR3 DNA reads as TGTGCTAGTGGTTCTTCGGTGGACAGGGGCCGGAGCTCCTACAATGAGCAGTTCTTC.

V is TRBV3-1 (or the pseudogene TRBV3-2) and J is TRBJ2-1; D remains ambiguous. Germline V CDR1 and CDR2: LGHDT, YNNKEL (reference sequence). Between the trimmed V and J ends, which lost 4 bases and 8 bases, there was a span of 15 bases. The CDR3 totals 14 residues. In DNA form, the CDR3 reads TGTGCCAGCAGCCCAGACGGGTCCCGCGATGAGCAGTTCTTC. Translating gives CASSPDGSRDEQFF.

The CDR3 sequence: CASSLGGPWVAGIYNEQFF. CDR3 sequence (DNA): TGTGCCAGCAGCTTAGGAGGACCGTGGGTAGCGGGGATCTACAATGAGCAGTTCTTC. The chain carries TRBV7-8 and TRBJ2-1; the match to TRBD2 covers 8 bases. Looked up from germline, CDR1 is SGHVS and CDR2 is FQNEAQ. This CDR3 has 19 residues. The V and J ends lost 1 base and 3 bases, in that order; junction bases with no gene match: 14.

The chain is built from TRBV15 and TRBJ2-7; D unclear. CDR1 LNHNV and CDR2 YYDKDF come from the germline V gene (reference sequence). CDR3 length equals 14 residues. Trimming took 0 bases from V and 1 from J, leaving 7 bases between them. The CDR3 protein is CATSRELRSYEQYF. For the CDR3, the DNA is TGTGCCACCAGCAGAGAACTAAGGTCCTACGAGCAGTACTTC.

The chain employs TRBV11-3 and TRBJ2-2; the match to TRBD1 covers 9 bases. The V segment lost 5 bases and the J segment 4 bases; nucleotides outside the gene matches: 8. The CDR3 consists of 16 residues. Looked up from germline, CDR1 is SGHNT and CDR2 is YENEEA. The CDR3 loop is CASSKNRGRITGELFF. DNA of the CDR3: TGTGCCAGCAGCAAAAACAGGGGGCGCATCACCGGGGAGCTGTTTTTT.

V is TRBV6-2 or TRBV6-3 and J is TRBJ2-7; 15 positions agree with TRBD2. The CDR3 is made up of 18 amino acids. Germline lookup yields CDR1 MNHEY and CDR2 SVGEGT. V was pared by 1 base and J by 1 base, with 5 bases of the junction left unmatched. The CDR3 reads CASSYWTSGREKSYEQYF. DNA for the CDR3: TGTGCCAGCAGTTACTGGACTAGCGGGAGGGAGAAGTCCTACGAGCAGTACTTC.

This chain connects TRBV3-1 (or the pseudogene TRBV3-2) to TRBJ2-7, with 11 nucleotides matching TRBD2. The CDR3 runs 16 residues. In germline, CDR1 is LGHDT, CDR2 YNNKEL (reference sequence). Germline trimming cut 0 bases from V and 6 bases from J; bases unmatched to any gene: 7. The CDR3 nucleotides are TGTGCCAGCAGCCAAGACTCTAGCGGGAGGTGGCGCGAGCAGTACTTC. It is translated as CASSQDSSGRWREQYF.